A single T cell receptor beta chain is shown here with its context. Its specificity is unknown. The sample originates from a study of shared clonotypes between healthy human individuals. The assay was immunoSEQ multiplex PCR, and TCRdb's table has in-frame clones only and misses some. The data show some 2.4 million clones, 80% to 95% seen once. Overall study findings and caveats: The study drew on few donors, limiting represented genetic and exposure-history diversity.

The CDR3 runs 17 residues. Losses at the gene ends were 0 bases for V and 5 bases for J; bases not matched to a gene: 9. CDR1 is SGHAT, CDR2 FQNNGV, per germline. The sequenced material came from naive CD4+ T cells from PBMCs. Subset specified: CD45RA+ positively selected. This sequence was found in a man aged 18 to 29 in good health. Some clones in this sample may be carry-over from other donors' samples. The chain links TRBV11-2 to TRBJ2-3; 9 bases are a match to TRBD2. For the CDR3, the DNA is TGTGCCAGCAGCTTAGAAGGCGGGAGGGGTGGTGGAGATACGCAGTATTTT. This codes for CASSLEGGRGGGDTQYF.